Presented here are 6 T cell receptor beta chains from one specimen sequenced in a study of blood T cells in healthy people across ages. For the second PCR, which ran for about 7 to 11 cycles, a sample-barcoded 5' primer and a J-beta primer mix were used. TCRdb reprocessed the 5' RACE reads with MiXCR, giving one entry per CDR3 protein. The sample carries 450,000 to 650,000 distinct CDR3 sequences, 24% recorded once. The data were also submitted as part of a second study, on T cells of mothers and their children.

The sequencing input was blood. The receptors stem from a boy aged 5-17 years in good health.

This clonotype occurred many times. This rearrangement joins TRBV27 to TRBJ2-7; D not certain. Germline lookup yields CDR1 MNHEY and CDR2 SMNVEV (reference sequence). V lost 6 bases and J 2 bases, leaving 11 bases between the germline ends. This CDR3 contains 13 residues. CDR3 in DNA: TGTGCCAGCAGCCGGGTATACACCTACGAGCAGTACTTC. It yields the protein CASSRVYTYEQYF.

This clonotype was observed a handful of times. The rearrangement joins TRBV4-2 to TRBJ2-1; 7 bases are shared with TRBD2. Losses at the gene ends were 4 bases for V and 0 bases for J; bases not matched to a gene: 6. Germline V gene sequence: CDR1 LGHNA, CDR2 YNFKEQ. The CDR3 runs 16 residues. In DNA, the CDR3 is TGTGCCAGCAGCCTCCCCCCGGGGGGCTCCTACAATGAGCAGTTCTTC. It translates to CASSLPPGGSYNEQFF.

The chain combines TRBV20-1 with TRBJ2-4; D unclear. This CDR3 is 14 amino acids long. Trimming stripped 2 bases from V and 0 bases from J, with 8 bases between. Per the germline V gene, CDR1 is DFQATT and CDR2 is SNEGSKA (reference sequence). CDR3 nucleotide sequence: TGCAGTGCTAGACACTATTTAGCCAAAAACATTCAGTACTTC. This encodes CSARHYLAKNIQYF.

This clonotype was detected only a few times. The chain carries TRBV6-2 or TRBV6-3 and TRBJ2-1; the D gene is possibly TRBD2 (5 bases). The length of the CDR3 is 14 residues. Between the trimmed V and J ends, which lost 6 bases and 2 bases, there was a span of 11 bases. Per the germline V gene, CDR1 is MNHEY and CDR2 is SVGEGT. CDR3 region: CASRAAGTYNEQFF. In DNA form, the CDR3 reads TGTGCCAGCAGGGCTGCGGGCACCTACAATGAGCAGTTCTTC.

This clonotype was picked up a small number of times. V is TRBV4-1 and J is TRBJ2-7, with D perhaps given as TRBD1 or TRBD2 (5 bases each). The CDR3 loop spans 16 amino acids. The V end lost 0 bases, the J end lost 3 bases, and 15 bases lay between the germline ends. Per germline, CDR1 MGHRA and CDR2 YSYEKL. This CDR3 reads CASSQDWLAGGYEQYF. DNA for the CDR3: TGCGCCAGCAGCCAAGATTGGCTAGCTGGGGGCTACGAGCAGTACTTC.

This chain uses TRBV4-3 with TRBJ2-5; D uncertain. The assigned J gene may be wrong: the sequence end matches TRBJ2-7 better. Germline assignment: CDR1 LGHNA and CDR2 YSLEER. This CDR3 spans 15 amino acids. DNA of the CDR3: TGCGCCAGCAGCCGCCCAAGGGATGGTGCCTACGAGCAGTACTTC. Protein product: CASSRPRDGAYEQYF.